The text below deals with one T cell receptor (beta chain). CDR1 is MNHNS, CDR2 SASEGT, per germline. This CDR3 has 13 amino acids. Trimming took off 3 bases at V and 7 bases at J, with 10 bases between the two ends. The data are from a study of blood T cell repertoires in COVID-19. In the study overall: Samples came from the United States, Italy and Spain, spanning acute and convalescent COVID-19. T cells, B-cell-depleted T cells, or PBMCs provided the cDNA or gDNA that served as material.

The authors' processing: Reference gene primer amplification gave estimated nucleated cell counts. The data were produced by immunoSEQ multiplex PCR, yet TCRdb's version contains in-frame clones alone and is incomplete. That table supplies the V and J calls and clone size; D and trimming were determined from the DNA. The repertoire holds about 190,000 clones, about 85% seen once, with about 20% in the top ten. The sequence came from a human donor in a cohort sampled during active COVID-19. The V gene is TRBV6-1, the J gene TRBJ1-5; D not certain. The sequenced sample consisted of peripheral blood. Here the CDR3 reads CASSERERQPQHF. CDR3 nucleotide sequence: TGTGCCAGCAGTGAGAGGGAACGACAGCCCCAGCATTTT.